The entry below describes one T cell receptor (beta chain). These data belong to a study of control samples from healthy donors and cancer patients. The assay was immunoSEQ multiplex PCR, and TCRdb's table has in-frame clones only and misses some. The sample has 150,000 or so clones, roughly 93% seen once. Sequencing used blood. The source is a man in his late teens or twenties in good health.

The CDR3 here is CASILRGASGTTEAFF. As DNA, the CDR3 is TGTGCCAGCATTTTAAGGGGGGCGAGTGGTACGACTGAAGCTTTCTTT. This chain joins TRBV6-6 and TRBJ1-1; the D gene is possibly TRBD1 (6 bases). Trimming pared 7 bases from V and 5 bases from J, leaving 23 bases between. The CDR3 is 16 amino acids. Germline V gene lookup returns CDR1 MNHNY and CDR2 SVGAGI (reference sequence).